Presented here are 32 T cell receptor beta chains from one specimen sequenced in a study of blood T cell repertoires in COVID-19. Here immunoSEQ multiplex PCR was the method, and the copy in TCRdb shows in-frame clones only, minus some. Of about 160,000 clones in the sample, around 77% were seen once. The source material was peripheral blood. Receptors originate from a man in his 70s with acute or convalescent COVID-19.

CDR3 nucleotides: TGTGCCAGCAGCTTAGCTTTGGACAGACCCAACTATGGCTACACCTTC. It codes for CASSLALDRPNYGYTF. V gene TRBV7-9 combines with J gene TRBJ1-2; perhaps TRBD1 as D (6 bases). V lost 0 bases and J lost 2, with 13 bases in between. Germline CDR1 SEHNR, CDR2 FQNEAQ (reference sequence). This CDR3 comprises 16 residues.

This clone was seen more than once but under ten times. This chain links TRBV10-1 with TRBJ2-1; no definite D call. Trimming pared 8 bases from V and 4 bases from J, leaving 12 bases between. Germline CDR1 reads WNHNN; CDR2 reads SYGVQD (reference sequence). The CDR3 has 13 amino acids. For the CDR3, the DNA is TGCGCCAGCCGAAATGACGGGTACAATGAGCAGTTCTTC. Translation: CASRNDGYNEQFF.

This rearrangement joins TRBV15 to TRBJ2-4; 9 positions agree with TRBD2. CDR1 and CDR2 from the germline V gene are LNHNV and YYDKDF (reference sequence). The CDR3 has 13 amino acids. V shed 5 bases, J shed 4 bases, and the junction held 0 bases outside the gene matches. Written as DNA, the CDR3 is TGTGCCACCAGCCTAGCGGGGAAAAACATTCAGTACTTC. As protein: CATSLAGKNIQYF. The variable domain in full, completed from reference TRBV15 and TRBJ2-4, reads DAMVIQNPRYQVTQFGKPVTLSCSQTLNHNVMYWYQQKSSQAPKLLFHYYDKDFNNEADTPDNFQSRRPNTSFCFLDIRSPGLGDTAMYLCATSLAGKNIQYFGAGTRLSVL.

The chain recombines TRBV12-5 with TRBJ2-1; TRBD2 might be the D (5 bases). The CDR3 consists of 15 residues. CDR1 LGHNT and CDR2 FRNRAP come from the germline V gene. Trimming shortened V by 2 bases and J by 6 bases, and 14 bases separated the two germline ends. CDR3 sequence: CASGLLPAAGNEQFF. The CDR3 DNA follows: TGTGCTAGTGGTTTGCTGCCGGCCGCGGGCAATGAGCAGTTCTTC.

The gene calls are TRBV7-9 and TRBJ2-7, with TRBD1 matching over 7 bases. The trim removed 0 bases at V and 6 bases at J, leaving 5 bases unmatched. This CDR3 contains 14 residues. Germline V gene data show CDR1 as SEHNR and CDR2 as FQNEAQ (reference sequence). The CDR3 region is CASSLAGQITEQYF. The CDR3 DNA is TGTGCCAGCAGCTTAGCGGGACAGATAACCGAGCAGTACTTC.

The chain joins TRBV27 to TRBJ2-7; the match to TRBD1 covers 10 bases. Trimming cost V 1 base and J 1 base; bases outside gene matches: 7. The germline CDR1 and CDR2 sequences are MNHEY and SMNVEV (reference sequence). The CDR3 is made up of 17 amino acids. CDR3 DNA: TGTGCCAGCAGTTTATTAGCCGGACAGGGGGAATCCTACGAGCAGTACTTC. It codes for CASSLLAGQGESYEQYF.

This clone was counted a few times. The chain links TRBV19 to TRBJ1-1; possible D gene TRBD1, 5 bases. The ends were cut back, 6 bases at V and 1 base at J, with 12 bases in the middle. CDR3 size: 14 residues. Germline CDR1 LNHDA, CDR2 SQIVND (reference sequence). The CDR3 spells CASSLTDRNTEAFF. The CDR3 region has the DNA TGTGCCAGTAGCCTAACCGACAGGAACACTGAAGCTTTCTTT.

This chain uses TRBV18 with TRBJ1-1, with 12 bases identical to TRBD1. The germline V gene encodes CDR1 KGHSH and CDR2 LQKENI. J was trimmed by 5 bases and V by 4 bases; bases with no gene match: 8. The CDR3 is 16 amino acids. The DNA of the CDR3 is TGTGCCAGCTCACTAGGGACAGGGGGCGCGGGTACTGAAGCTTTCTTT. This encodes CASSLGTGGAGTEAFF.

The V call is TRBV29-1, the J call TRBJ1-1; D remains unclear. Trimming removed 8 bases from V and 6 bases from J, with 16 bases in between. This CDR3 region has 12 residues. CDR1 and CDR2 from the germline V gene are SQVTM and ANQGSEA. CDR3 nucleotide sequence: TGCAGCACCTGGAGGGTGGACGCTGAAGCTTTCTTT. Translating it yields CSTWRVDAEAFF.

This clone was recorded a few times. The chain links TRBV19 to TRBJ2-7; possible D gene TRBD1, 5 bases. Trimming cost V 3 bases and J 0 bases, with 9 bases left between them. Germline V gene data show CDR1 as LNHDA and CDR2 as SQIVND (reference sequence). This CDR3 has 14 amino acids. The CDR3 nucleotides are TGTGCCAGTAGTATCGCGGACACCTCCTACGAGCAGTACTTC. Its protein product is CASSIADTSYEQYF.

CDR3 sequence reads: CASSNQGPGELFF. The DNA of the CDR3 is TGTGCCAGCAGTAACCAGGGCCCCGGGGAGCTGTTTTTT. The V call is TRBV12-3 or TRBV12-4, the J call TRBJ2-2; TRBD1 might be the D (5 bases). The CDR3 runs to 13 residues. The germline V and J ends were trimmed by 5 bases and 6 bases, with 10 bases remaining between them.

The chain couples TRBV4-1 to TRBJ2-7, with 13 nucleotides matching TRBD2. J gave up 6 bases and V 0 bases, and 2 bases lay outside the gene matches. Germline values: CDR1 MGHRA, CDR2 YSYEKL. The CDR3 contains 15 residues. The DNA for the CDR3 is TGCGCCAGCAGCCAAGAAGGACTAGCGGGAGTCGAGCAGTACTTC. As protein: CASSQEGLAGVEQYF.

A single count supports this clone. CDR3 DNA: TGTGCCAGCAGTTTAGTAGGACTAGCGGGAGCCGGCCCCTACGAGCAGTACTTC. Translating gives CASSLVGLAGAGPYEQYF. This chain connects TRBV27 to TRBJ2-7, with TRBD2 matching over 13 bases. Unmatched junction bases numbered 9, after V lost 2 bases and J lost 2 bases. The CDR3 sequence is 18 residues long. The germline gives CDR1 MNHEY, CDR2 SMNVEV (reference sequence).

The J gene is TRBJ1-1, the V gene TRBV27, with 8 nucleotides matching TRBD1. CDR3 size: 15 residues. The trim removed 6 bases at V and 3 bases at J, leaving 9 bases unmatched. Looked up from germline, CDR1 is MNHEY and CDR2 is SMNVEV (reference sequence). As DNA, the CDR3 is TGTGCCAGCAGGATGGACAGGGCTAGGGACACTGAAGCTTTCTTT. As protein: CASRMDRARDTEAFF.

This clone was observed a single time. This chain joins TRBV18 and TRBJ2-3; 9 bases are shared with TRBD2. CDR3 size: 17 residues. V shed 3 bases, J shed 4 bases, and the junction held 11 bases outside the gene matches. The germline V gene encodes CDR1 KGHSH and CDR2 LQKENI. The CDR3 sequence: CASSPGIRGLASDTQYF. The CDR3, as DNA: TGTGCCAGCTCACCGGGGATCAGGGGACTAGCTTCAGATACGCAGTATTTT.

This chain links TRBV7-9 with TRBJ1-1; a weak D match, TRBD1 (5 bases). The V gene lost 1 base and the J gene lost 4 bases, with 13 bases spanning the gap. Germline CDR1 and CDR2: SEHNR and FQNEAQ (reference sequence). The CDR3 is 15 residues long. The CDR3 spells CASSLEGAVGTEAFF. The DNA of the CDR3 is TGTGCCAGCAGCTTAGAAGGGGCGGTGGGCACTGAAGCTTTCTTT. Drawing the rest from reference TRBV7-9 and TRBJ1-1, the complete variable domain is DTGVSQNPRHKITKRGQNVTFRCDPISEHNRLYWYRQTLGQGPEFLTYFQNEAQLEKSRLLSDRFSAERPKGSFSTLEIQRTEQGDSAMYLCASSLEGAVGTEAFFGQGTRLTVV.

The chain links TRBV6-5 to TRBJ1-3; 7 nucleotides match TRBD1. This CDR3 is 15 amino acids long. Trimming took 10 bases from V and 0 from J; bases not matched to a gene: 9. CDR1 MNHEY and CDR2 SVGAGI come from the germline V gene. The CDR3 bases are TGTGCCACCGGTGCAGGGGGTTTCTCTGGAAACACCATATATTTT. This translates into CATGAGGFSGNTIYF.

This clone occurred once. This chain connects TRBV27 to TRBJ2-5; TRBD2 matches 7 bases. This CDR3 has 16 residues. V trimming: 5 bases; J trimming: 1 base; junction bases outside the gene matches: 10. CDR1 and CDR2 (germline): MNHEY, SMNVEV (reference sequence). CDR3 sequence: CASSRSLGGTQETQYF. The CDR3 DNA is TGTGCCAGCAGTCGCTCTCTCGGGGGGACCCAAGAGACCCAGTACTTC.

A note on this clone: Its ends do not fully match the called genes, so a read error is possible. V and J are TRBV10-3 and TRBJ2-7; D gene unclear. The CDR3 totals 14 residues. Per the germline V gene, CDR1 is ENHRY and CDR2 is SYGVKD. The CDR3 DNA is TGTGCCATCAGTGAGTCAAACGGCCCCTACGAGGAGTACTTC. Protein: CAISESNGPYEEYF.

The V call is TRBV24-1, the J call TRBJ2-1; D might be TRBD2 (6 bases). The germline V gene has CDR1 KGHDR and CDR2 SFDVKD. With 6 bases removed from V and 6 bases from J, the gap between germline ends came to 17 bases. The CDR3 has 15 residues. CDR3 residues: CATSRGTLGGNEQFF. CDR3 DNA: TGTGCCACCAGTCGCGGGACTCTTGGAGGCAATGAGCAGTTCTTC.

CDR3 protein: CSASWQTGDPEAFF. The CDR3 nucleotides are TGCAGCGCCTCATGGCAAACAGGGGACCCTGAAGCTTTCTTT. The chain combines TRBV29-1 with TRBJ1-1; TRBD1 aligns across 7 bases. Per germline, CDR1 SQVTM and CDR2 ANQGSEA. The CDR3 has 14 residues. V lost 7 bases, J lost 6 bases, and 14 bases stayed unmatched.

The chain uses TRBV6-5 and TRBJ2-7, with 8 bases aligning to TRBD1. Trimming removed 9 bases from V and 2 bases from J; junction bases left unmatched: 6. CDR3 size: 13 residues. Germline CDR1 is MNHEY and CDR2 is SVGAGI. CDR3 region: CASSRQGPYEQYF. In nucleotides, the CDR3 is TGTGCCAGTAGCCGACAGGGGCCCTACGAGCAGTACTTC.

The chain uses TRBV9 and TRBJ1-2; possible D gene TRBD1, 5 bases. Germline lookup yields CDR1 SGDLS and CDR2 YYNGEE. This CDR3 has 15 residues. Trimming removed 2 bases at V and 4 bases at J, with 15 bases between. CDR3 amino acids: CASSVGTGTTYGYTF. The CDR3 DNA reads TGTGCCAGCAGCGTTGGAACAGGTACGACCTATGGCTACACCTTC. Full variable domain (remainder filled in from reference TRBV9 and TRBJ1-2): DSGVTQTPKHLITATGQRVTLRCSPRSGDLSVYWYQQSLDQGLQFLIQYYNGEERAKGNILERFSAQQFPDLHSELNLSSLELGDSALYFCASSVGTGTTYGYTFGSGTRLTVV.

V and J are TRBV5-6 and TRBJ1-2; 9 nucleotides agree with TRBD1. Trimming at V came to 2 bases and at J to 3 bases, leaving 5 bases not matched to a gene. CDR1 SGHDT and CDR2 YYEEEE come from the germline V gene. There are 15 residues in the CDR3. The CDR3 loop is CASSFSGTGHYGYTF. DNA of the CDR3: TGTGCCAGCAGCTTTAGCGGGACAGGGCACTATGGCTACACCTTC.

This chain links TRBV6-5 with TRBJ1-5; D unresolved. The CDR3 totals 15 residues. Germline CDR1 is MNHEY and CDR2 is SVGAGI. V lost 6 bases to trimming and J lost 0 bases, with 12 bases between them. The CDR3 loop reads CASRREGNSNQPQHF. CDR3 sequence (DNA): TGTGCCAGCAGACGGGAGGGAAATAGCAATCAGCCCCAGCATTTT.

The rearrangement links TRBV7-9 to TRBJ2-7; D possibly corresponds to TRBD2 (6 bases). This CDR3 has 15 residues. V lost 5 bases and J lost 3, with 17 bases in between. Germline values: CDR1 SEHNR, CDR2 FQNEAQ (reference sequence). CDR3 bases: TGTGCCAGCAGCGGGAATAGTGGGAGGAGCTACGAGCAGTACTTC. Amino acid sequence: CASSGNSGRSYEQYF.

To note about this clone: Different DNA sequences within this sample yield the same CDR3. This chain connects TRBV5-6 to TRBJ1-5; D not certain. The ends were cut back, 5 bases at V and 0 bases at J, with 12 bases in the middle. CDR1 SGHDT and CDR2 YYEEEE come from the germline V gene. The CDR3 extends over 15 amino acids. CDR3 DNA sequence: TGTGCCAGCAGTATGTTTACAGATAGCAATCAGCCCCAGCATTTT. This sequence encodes CASSMFTDSNQPQHF.

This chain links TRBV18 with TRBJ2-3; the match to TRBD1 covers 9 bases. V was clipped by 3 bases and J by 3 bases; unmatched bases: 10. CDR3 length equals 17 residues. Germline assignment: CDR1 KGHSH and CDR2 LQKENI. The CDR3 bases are TGTGCCAGCTCACCTTCACAGGGGGCGCGAGGGACAGATACGCAGTATTTT. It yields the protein CASSPSQGARGTDTQYF. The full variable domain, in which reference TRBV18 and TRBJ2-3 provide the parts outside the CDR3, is NAGVMQNPRHLVRRRGQEARLRCSPMKGHSHVYWYRQLPEEGLKFMVYLQKENIIDESGMPKERFSAEFPKEGPSILRIQQVVRGDSAAYFCASSPSQGARGTDTQYFGPGTRLTVL.

DNA for the CDR3: TGTGCCAGTAGTAAAGGGACAGGCTATGGCTACACCTTC. Its translation is CASSKGTGYGYTF. V is TRBV19 and J is TRBJ1-2; 8 bases are shared with TRBD1. CDR1 is LNHDA, CDR2 SQIVND, per germline (reference sequence). The CDR3 runs to 13 residues. The V gene end was trimmed by 4 bases and the J gene end by 4 bases; junction bases not matched to a gene: 2.

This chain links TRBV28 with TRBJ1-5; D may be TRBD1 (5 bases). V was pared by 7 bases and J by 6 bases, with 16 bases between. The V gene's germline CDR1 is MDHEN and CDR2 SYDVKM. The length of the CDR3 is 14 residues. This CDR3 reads CASTRDSPGQPQHF. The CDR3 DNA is TGTGCCAGCACCCGAGACAGTCCGGGTCAGCCCCAGCATTTT.

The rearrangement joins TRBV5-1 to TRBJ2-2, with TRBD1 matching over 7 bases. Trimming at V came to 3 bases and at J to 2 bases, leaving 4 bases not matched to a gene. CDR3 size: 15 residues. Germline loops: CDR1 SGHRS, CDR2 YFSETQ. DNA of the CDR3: TGCGCCAGCAGCTGGGGGACAGTAAACACCGGGGAGCTGTTTTTT. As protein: CASSWGTVNTGELFF. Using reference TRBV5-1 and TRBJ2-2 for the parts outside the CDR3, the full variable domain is KAGVTQTPRYLIKTRGQQVTLSCSPISGHRSVSWYQQTPGQGLQFLFEYFSETQRNKGNFPGRFSGRQFSNSRSEMNVSTLELGDSALYLCASSWGTVNTGELFFGEGSRLTVL.

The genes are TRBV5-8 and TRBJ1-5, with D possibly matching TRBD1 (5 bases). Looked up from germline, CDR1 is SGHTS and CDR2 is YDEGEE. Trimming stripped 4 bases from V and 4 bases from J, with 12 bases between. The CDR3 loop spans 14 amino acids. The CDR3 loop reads CASSPGMRNQPQHF. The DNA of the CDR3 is TGTGCCAGCAGCCCAGGGATGAGAAATCAGCCCCAGCATTTT.